Presented here are 18 T cell receptor beta chains from one specimen sequenced in a study of T cell responses to AZD1222 COVID-19 vaccine. The assay was immunoSEQ multiplex PCR, and TCRdb's table has in-frame clones only and misses some. The data hold about 110,000 clones, with approximately 91% observed a single time. This sample comprised peripheral blood, obtained on day 0 of AZD1222 vaccination. Every receptor here comes from an adult in good health.

This clone was recorded only once. The CDR3 DNA follows: TGTGCCATCAGTGGGACAGGTAGGAGCAATCAGCCCCAGCATTTT. Translated: CAISGTGRSNQPQHF. The gene calls are TRBV10-3 and TRBJ1-5; 7 bases match TRBD1. Trimming took 4 bases from V and 1 from J; bases not matched to a gene: 4. Per the germline V gene, CDR1 is ENHRY and CDR2 is SYGVKD. This CDR3 has 15 residues.

CDR3 nucleotide sequence: TGTGCCAGCAGCTTAAGGGCCGGGGGAACTAGCACAGATACGCAGTATTTT. It encodes CASSLRAGGTSTDTQYF. V gene TRBV11-3 combines with J gene TRBJ2-3; tentatively, D is TRBD2 (6 bases). Germline-derived CDR1 and CDR2 are SGHNT and YENEEA. There are 17 residues in the CDR3. Between the trimmed V and J ends, which lost 2 bases and 0 bases, there was a span of 15 bases.

V is TRBV9 and J is TRBJ1-2; perhaps TRBD1 as D (5 bases). CDR1 SGDLS and CDR2 YYNGEE come from the germline V gene. CDR3 length: 12 residues. The V end lost 3 bases, the J end lost 9 bases, and 12 bases lay between the germline ends. CDR3 sequence reads: CASSGGTARYTF. CDR3 nucleotide sequence: TGTGCCAGCAGCGGAGGGACCGCCCGCTACACCTTC.

CDR3 nucleotide sequence: TGTGCCTGGAGTGGTTATGCGGGAGGTTACAATGAGCAGTTCTTC. Translation gives CAWSGYAGGYNEQFF. This chain links TRBV30 with TRBJ2-1; 8 positions match TRBD2. Trimming removed 1 base from V and 4 bases from J; junction bases left unmatched: 6. The CDR3 is made up of 15 amino acids. Germline V lookup: CDR1 GTSNPN, CDR2 SVGIG (reference sequence).

This clone was seen a single time. The rearrangement links TRBV15 to TRBJ1-2; TRBD1 is a possible D gene (5 bases). The germline V and J ends were trimmed by 1 base and 2 bases, with 14 bases remaining between them. The CDR3 has 16 residues. In germline, CDR1 is LNHNV, CDR2 YYDKDF (reference sequence). The CDR3 region has the DNA TGTGCCACCAGCAGAGGGGGGTCAGGGAAGAACTATGGCTACACCTTC. As protein: CATSRGGSGKNYGYTF.

This chain uses TRBV7-9 with TRBJ1-3; TRBD1 agrees at 9 bases. This CDR3 has 19 amino acids. Germline V gives CDR1 SEHNR, CDR2 FQNEAQ (reference sequence). V dropped 5 bases and J dropped 0; count of bases not matched to a gene: 14. The CDR3 spells CASSRPPGGTGNSGNTIYF. CDR3 nucleotide sequence: TGTGCCAGCAGCCGCCCCCCGGGAGGGACAGGGAACTCTGGAAACACCATATATTTT.

The V and J genes are TRBV30 and TRBJ2-7; TRBD2 is a possible D gene (5 bases). This CDR3 is 14 amino acids long. The germline V gene has CDR1 GTSNPN and CDR2 SVGIG (reference sequence). V lost 0 bases, J lost 3 bases, and 12 bases lay in between. The CDR3 DNA is TGTGCCTGGAGTGTAATCGGACTTGTCTACGAGCAGTACTTC. It codes for CAWSVIGLVYEQYF.

The V gene is TRBV21-1, the J gene TRBJ1-5; the DNA was not used to check the table's D call, TRBD1. TRBV21-1 constitutes a pseudogene. CDR3 length: 16 amino acids. Here the CDR3 reads CASSNEGQGGRQPQHF. The CDR3 coding sequence is TGTGCCAGCAGCAATGAAGGACAGGGGGGAAGGCAGCCCCAGCATTTT.

The chain is built from TRBV6-5 and TRBJ1-6; possibly TRBD1 for D (6 bases). Trimming left V 0 bases short and J 0 bases short, with 6 bases between. Per germline, CDR1 MNHEY and CDR2 SVGAGI. CDR3 length: 16 residues. The CDR3 DNA follows: TGTGCCAGCAGTTACTCACAGGGCTCCTATAATTCACCCCTCCACTTT. It encodes CASSYSQGSYNSPLHF.

CDR3 sequence: CASSSQGWDTEAFF. CDR3 nucleotides: TGTGCCAGCAGTTCACAGGGATGGGACACTGAAGCTTTCTTT. This chain links TRBV6-5 with TRBJ1-1, with D perhaps matching TRBD1 (6 bases). Trimming took off 4 bases at V and 3 bases at J, with 12 bases between the two ends. The V gene's germline CDR1 is MNHEY and CDR2 SVGAGI. The CDR3 is 14 amino acids.

The gene calls are TRBV11-3 and TRBJ1-1; no clear D gene. The length of the CDR3 is 12 residues. V lost 0 bases to trimming and J lost 4 bases, with 3 bases between them. Per the germline V gene, CDR1 is SGHNT and CDR2 is YENEEA. The CDR3 here is CASSLDGTEAFF. The CDR3 nucleotides read TGTGCCAGCAGCTTAGACGGCACTGAAGCTTTCTTT.

The V gene is TRBV7-2, the J gene TRBJ1-5; 11 nucleotides line up with TRBD1. V dropped 4 bases and J dropped 4; count of bases not matched to a gene: 0. Germline V CDR1 and CDR2: SGHTA, FQGNSA. The CDR3 is 14 residues long. The CDR3 spells CASSWDRGNQPQHF. CDR3 bases: TGTGCCAGCAGCTGGGACAGGGGGAATCAGCCCCAGCATTTT.

The rearrangement joins TRBV10-1 to TRBJ2-7, with 12 bases matching TRBD2. The trim removed 3 bases at V and 7 bases at J, leaving 13 bases unmatched. Germline V gene sequence: CDR1 WNHNN, CDR2 SYGVQD (reference sequence). The CDR3 has 17 amino acids. CDR3 in amino acids: CASSDPELAGGRREQYV. CDR3 DNA sequence: TGCGCCAGCAGTGACCCGGAACTAGCGGGAGGACGTCGGGAGCAGTACGTC.

The gene calls are TRBV5-1 and TRBJ2-3; weak D call: TRBD1 (5 bases). Germline CDR1 reads SGHRS; CDR2 reads YFSETQ. The CDR3 runs 14 residues. V dropped 7 bases and J dropped 2 bases, with 14 bases sitting between them. The CDR3 loop reads CASFSGKLTDTQYF. The DNA of the CDR3 is TGCGCCAGCTTCTCAGGGAAGCTCACAGATACGCAGTATTTT.

The V and J genes are TRBV5-4 and TRBJ1-2, with a tentative D call TRBD1 (5 bases). The CDR3 runs 12 residues. Germline V lookup: CDR1 SGHNT, CDR2 YYREEE (reference sequence). V was clipped by 5 bases and J by 8 bases, with 13 bases between them. CDR3 residues: CASRQGAGGYTF. The DNA for the CDR3 is TGTGCCAGCAGGCAGGGCGCGGGGGGCTACACCTTC.

The rearrangement links TRBV7-7 to TRBJ2-3, with 10 bases matching TRBD2. Trimming removed 6 bases from V and 3 bases from J; junction bases left unmatched: 6. Germline values: CDR1 SSHAT, CDR2 FNYEAQ (reference sequence). The CDR3 is 15 amino acids. The CDR3 nucleotides read TGTGCCAGCAGTCCTACTAGCGGGGTGACAGATACGCAGTATTTT. This codes for CASSPTSGVTDTQYF.

The V call is TRBV9, the J call TRBJ1-5, with a possible D match to TRBD1 (6 bases). Trimming removed 3 bases from V and 6 bases from J, with 10 bases in between. This CDR3 spans 13 amino acids. CDR1 is SGDLS and CDR2 is YYNGEE in the germline V gene. The CDR3 nucleotides are TGTGCCAGCAGCGCCACAGGGCGTCAGCCCCAGCATTTT. Translation: CASSATGRQPQHF.

This clone has just a few counts. The chain carries TRBV2 and TRBJ2-1; weak D call: TRBD2 (6 bases). The CDR3 is made up of 13 amino acids. Trimming stripped 6 bases from V and 7 bases from J, with 13 bases between. CDR1 and CDR2 (germline): SNHLY, FYNNEI. CDR3 in DNA: TGTGCCAGCAGACGACTAGGTTCGAATGAGCAGTTCTTC. Its protein is CASRRLGSNEQFF.